These T cell receptor beta chains were read from a single sample in a study of OX40 agonist ivuxolimab in advanced cancers. Measured with immunoSEQ multiplex PCR; TCRdb has only the in-frame clones, and not every one. The sample holds around 32,000 clones, around nine tenths seen once. The sample consisted of CD4+ or CD8+ T cells sorted from blood, taken in a trial of the OX40 agonist ivuxolimab. The receptors originated from an adult with an advanced solid tumor such as melanoma, head and neck, liver or kidney cancer. CDR3s include the opening cysteine and the closing phenylalanine or tryptophan. Fields, in order: CDR3 DNA, CDR3 protein, V gene, CDR3 length, D gene, clone size, J gene. D genes are given only for firm matches. Not all rows give a size; the values are once, few, many and, for expanded clones, a class.

TGTGCCAGCAGTGAAGTCAGGACTTCCTACGAGCAGTACTTC,CASSEVRTSYEQYF,TRBV2,14,.,.,TRBJ2-7
TGTGCCAGCTGCCGGGAGAATTACAATGAGCAGTTCTTC,CASCRENYNEQFF,TRBV28,13,.,.,TRBJ2-1
TGTGCCAGCAGCTTAGATTCGGGGCGGGACTATGGCTACACCTTC,CASSLDSGRDYGYTF,TRBV11-2,15,.,.,TRBJ1-2
TGTGCCAGCAGTTCAAACTCAGGGCTTCTCTACAATGAGCAGTTCTTC,CASSSNSGLLYNEQFF,TRBV28,16,.,.,TRBJ2-1
TGTGCCAGCTCATCCGGGGACACAGATACGCAGTATTTT,CASSSGDTDTQYF,TRBV5-4,13,.,.,TRBJ2-3
TGCACCAGCAGCCAAGATCTGTCTAGCGGTACCTACGAGCAGTACTTC,CTSSQDLSSGTYEQYF,TRBV1,16,.,.,TRBJ2-7
TGTGCCAGCAGTGAAGATGAGACTAGCCCCTCCTACGAGCAGTACTTC,CASSEDETSPSYEQYF,TRBV25-1,16,TRBD2,.,TRBJ2-7
TGCGCCAGCAGCCCACCTCGGGCCCCCTACGAGCAGTACTTC,CASSPPRAPYEQYF,TRBV10-2,14,.,.,TRBJ2-7
TGTGCCAGCAGTTTGGACAGGGCTAACTATGGCTACACCTTC,CASSLDRANYGYTF,TRBV27,14,TRBD1,.,TRBJ1-2
TGTGCCAGCAGTTTAGGGACAGCGTACGAGCAGTACTTC,CASSLGTAYEQYF,TRBV27,13,TRBD1,.,TRBJ2-7
TGTGCCAGCAGTTCGGGGCAGGGGAATCAGCCCCAGCATTTT,CASSSGQGNQPQHF,TRBV6-5,14,.,.,TRBJ1-5
TGTGCCAGCAGCCGGACTTTTTTCGGGGGTTACACTGAAGCTTTCTTT,CASSRTFFGGYTEAFF,TRBV28,16,.,once,TRBJ1-1
TGTGCCAGCAGCTCGACTAGTCCCTACGAGCAGTACTTC,CASSSTSPYEQYF,TRBV5-6,13,.,.,TRBJ2-7
TGTGCCAGCAGTTACGGCACAGGGATCAATGAGCAGTTCTTC,CASSYGTGINEQFF,TRBV6-5,14,.,.,TRBJ2-1
TGTGCCAGCAGCTTACAGGGCTACGAGCAGTACTTC,CASSLQGYEQYF,TRBV5-6,12,.,.,TRBJ2-7
TGTGCCAGCAGTGGAGGGGGCGACACAGCCAAAAACATTCAGTACTTC,CASSGGGDTAKNIQYF,TRBV2,16,TRBD1,.,TRBJ2-4
TGTGCCAGCAGTCAAACTTTAGCGGGAGATGCAGATACGCAGTATTTT,CASSQTLAGDADTQYF,TRBV27,16,TRBD2,.,TRBJ2-3
TGTGCCTGGAGTGTCGGAGCGGGGACATCCTACAATGAGCAGTTCTTC,CAWSVGAGTSYNEQFF,TRBV30,16,.,.,TRBJ2-1
TGTGCCAGTCTGGGTTTGGGGCGGGGGCAGCTCACAGATACGCAGTATTTT,CASLGLGRGQLTDTQYF,TRBV28,17,.,.,TRBJ2-3
TGTGCCAGCAGTTTATCTAGCGGGCTTCAAGAGACCCAGTACTTC,CASSLSSGLQETQYF,TRBV27,15,TRBD2,.,TRBJ2-5
TGTGCCAGCAGTCCCCGGACTTTAAAGAATGAAAAACTGTTTTTT,CASSPRTLKNEKLFF,TRBV6-1,15,.,.,TRBJ1-4
TGTGCCAGCAGCTCACAGGGGACAGGACAGCCCCAGCATTTT,CASSSQGTGQPQHF,TRBV5-4,14,TRBD1,once,TRBJ1-5
TGTGCCAGCAGCGCCGGCAGCACCGGGGAGCTGTTTTTT,CASSAGSTGELFF,TRBV9,13,.,.,TRBJ2-2
TGCGCCAGCAGCTTGGGCTTAGGGTCCTACGAGCAGTACTTC,CASSLGLGSYEQYF,TRBV5-1,14,.,once,TRBJ2-7
TGTGCCAGCAGCTTAGCCAGAGGGGGACCGAGAACGAATGGCTACACCTTC,CASSLARGGPRTNGYTF,TRBV7-9,17,.,.,TRBJ1-2
TGTGCCAGCCTCTGGGGCAGCCACACTGAAGCTTTCTTT,CASLWGSHTEAFF,TRBV7-2,13,.,.,TRBJ1-1
TGTGCCAGCTTTGTATCGAACCATGGCTACACCTTC,CASFVSNHGYTF,TRBV6-1,12,.,.,TRBJ1-2
TGCGCCAGCAGCCAAGAAGGGGCTAGCGGAACCTACGAGCAGTACTTC,CASSQEGASGTYEQYF,TRBV4-1,16,TRBD2,.,TRBJ2-7
TGTGCCTGGATGCTCAGGGAGAACACCGGGGAGCTGTTTTTT,CAWMLRENTGELFF,TRBV30,14,.,.,TRBJ2-2
TGTGCCAGCAGCTTTGAGGGACAGGGGAATTCACCCCTCCACTTT,CASSFEGQGNSPLHF,TRBV5-6,15,TRBD1,.,TRBJ1-6
TGCAGCGTTCCCGGGACTGCATACAATGAGCAGTTCTTC,CSVPGTAYNEQFF,TRBV29-1,13,.,.,TRBJ2-1